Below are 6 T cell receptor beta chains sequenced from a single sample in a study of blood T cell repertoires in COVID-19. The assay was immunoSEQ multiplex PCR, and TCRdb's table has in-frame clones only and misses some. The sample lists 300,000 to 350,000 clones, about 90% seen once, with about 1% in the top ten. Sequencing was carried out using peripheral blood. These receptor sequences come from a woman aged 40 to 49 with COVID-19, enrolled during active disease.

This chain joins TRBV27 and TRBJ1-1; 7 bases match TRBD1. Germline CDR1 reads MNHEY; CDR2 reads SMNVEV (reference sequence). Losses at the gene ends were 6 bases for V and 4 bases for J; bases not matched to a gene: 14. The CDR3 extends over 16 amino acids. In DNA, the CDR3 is TGTGCCAGCAGCTTAGGGTCCTTAGGGGGCCTCACTGAAGCTTTCTTT. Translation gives CASSLGSLGGLTEAFF.

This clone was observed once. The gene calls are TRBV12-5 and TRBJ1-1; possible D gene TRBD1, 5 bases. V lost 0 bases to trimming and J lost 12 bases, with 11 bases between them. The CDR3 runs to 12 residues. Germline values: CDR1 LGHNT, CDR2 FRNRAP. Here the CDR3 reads CASGLVPGPSFF. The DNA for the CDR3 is TGTGCTAGTGGTTTGGTTCCAGGGCCTTCTTTCTTT.

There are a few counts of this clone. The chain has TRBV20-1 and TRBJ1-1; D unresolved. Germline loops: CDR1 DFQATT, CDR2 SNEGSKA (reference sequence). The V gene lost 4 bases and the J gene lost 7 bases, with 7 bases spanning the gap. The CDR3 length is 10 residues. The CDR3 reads CSAIYSEAFF. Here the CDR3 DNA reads TGCAGTGCTATCTACAGTGAAGCTTTCTTT.

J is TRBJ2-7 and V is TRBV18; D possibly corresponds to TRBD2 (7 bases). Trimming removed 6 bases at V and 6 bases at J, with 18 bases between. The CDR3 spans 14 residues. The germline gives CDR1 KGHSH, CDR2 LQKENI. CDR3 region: CASSREGGIGEQYF. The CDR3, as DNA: TGTGCCAGCTCCCGAGAGGGGGGGATCGGCGAGCAGTACTTC. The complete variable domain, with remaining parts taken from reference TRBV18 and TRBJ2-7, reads NAGVMQNPRHLVRRRGQEARLRCSPMKGHSHVYWYRQLPEEGLKFMVYLQKENIIDESGMPKERFSAEFPKEGPSILRIQQVVRGDSAAYFCASSREGGIGEQYFGPGTRLTVT.

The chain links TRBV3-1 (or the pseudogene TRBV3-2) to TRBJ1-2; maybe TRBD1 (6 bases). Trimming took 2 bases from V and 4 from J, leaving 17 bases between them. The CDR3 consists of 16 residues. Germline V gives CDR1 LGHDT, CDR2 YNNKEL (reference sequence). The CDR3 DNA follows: TGTGCCAGCAGCCAAAGGACTGGACAGTTTGGCTATGGCTACACCTTC. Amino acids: CASSQRTGQFGYGYTF.

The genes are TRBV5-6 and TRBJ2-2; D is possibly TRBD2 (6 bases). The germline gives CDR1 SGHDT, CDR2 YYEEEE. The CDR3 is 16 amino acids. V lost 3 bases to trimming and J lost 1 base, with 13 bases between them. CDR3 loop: CASSYRDSLNTGELFF. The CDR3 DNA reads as TGTGCCAGCAGCTACCGGGACTCCCTGAACACCGGGGAGCTGTTTTTT.